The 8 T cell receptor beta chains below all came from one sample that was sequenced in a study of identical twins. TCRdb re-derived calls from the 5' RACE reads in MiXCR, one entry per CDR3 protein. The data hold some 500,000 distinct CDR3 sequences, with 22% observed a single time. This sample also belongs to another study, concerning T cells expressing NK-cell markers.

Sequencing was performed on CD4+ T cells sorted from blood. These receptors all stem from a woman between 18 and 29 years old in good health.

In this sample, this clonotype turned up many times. Written as DNA, the CDR3 is TGTGCCAGCAGTTTGGAGGCCTACGAGCAGTACTTC. Protein sequence: CASSLEAYEQYF. The chain couples TRBV12-3 or TRBV12-4 to TRBJ2-7; D possibly corresponds to TRBD2 (5 bases). V was pared by 3 bases and J by 2 bases, with 5 bases between. This CDR3 spans 12 amino acids.

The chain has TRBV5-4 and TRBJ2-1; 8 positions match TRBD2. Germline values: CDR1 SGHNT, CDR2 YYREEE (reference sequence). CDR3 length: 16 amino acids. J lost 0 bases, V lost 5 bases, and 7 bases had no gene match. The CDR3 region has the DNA TGTGCCAGCAGAGAGAAGCGGGAGAGCTCCTACAATGAGCAGTTCTTC. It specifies CASREKRESSYNEQFF.

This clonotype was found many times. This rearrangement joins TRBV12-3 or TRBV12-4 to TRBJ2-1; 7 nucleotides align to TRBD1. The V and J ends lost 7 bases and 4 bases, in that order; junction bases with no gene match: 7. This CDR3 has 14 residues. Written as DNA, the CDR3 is TGTGCCAGCAACCGGGACAGTCCTTACAATGAGCAGTTCTTC. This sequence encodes CASNRDSPYNEQFF.

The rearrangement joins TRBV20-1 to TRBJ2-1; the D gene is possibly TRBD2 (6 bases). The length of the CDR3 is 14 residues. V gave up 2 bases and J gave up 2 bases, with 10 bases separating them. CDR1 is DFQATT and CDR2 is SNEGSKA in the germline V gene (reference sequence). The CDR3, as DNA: TGCAGTGCTAGAACGGGAGTGGCCTACAATGAGCAGTTCTTC. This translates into CSARTGVAYNEQFF.

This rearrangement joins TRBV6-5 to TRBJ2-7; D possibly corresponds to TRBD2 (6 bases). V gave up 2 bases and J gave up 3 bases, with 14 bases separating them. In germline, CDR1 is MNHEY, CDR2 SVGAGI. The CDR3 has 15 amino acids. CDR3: CASSYPSSANYEQYF. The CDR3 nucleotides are TGTGCCAGCAGTTACCCCTCTAGCGCCAACTACGAGCAGTACTTC.

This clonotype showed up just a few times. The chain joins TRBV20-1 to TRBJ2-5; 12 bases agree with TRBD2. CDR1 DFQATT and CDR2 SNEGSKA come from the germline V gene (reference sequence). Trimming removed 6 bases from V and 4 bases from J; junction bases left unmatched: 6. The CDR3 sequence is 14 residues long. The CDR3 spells CSATRLAGAETQYF. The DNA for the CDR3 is TGCAGTGCCACGCGACTAGCGGGAGCAGAGACCCAGTACTTC.

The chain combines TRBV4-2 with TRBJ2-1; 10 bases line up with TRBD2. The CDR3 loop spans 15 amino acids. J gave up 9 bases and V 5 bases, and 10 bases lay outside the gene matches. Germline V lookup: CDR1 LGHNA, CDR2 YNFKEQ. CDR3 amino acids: CASSTLAGDAPEQFF. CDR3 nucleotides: TGTGCCAGCAGCACTCTAGCGGGGGACGCACCTGAGCAGTTCTTC.

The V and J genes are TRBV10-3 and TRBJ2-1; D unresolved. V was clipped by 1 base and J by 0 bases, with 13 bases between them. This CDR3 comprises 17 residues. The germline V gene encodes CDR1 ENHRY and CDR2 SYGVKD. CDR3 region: CAISEFTPTSSYNEQFF. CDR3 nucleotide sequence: TGTGCCATCAGTGAGTTTACCCCTACAAGCTCCTACAATGAGCAGTTCTTC.